These 19 T cell receptor beta chains share one sample of origin, sequenced in a study of CD4 T cells in relation to SARS-CoV-2 and coronaviruses (dated by TCRdb to the early 2020s). Their antigen targets remain unknown. Libraries were built with the immunoSEQ multiplex PCR assay. Not all clones reach the TCRdb copy of this immuneACCESS table, which keeps in-frame sequences only. Checked studies attribute under half of the gap to unresolved V genes and leave the rest unexplained. The sample profile shows some 30,000 clones; more than 60% of them were found once. The ten biggest clones cover nearly 3.5% of the sample. The sequenced sample was memory CD4+ T cells from PBMCs, cultured in vitro. Sample cell subset or site, as interpreted from the label and publication: memory (non-naive) CD4+ T cells. These receptor sequences come from an adult with COVID-19.

The genes are TRBV28 and TRBJ2-1, with D possibly TRBD1 on 6 matching bases. The CDR3 sequence is 19 residues long. Trimming stripped 8 bases from V and 0 bases from J, with 26 bases between. CDR1 and CDR2 from the germline V gene are MDHEN and SYDVKM. Written as DNA, the CDR3 is TGTGCCAGCGACCCCCGACGCGGACAGATCCAGGTCTCCTACAATGAGCAGTTCTTC. Amino acid sequence: CASDPRRGQIQVSYNEQFF.

This clone was seen only a few times. The V call is TRBV5-1, the J call TRBJ1-6, with D perhaps matching TRBD1 (5 bases). Per the germline V gene, CDR1 is SGHRS and CDR2 is YFSETQ. V lost 1 base, J lost 7 bases, and 9 bases lay in between. The length of the CDR3 is 14 residues. CDR3 nucleotides: TGCGCCAGCAGCTTGAGGGGTGACAATTCACCCCTCCACTTT. It encodes CASSLRGDNSPLHF.

This chain connects TRBV19 to TRBJ2-1; 8 bases are a match to TRBD2. V was pared by 6 bases and J by 5 bases, with 15 bases of the junction left unmatched. This CDR3 has 17 residues. Germline-derived CDR1 and CDR2 are LNHDA and SQIVND (reference sequence). As DNA, the CDR3 is TGTGCCAGTAGGGAATGGAGCGGGAGACAAAGTAACAATGAGCAGTTCTTC. Translation: CASREWSGRQSNNEQFF.

The J gene is TRBJ2-2, the V gene TRBV3-1 (or the pseudogene TRBV3-2); a possible D gene is TRBD2 (6 bases). Trimming took off 3 bases at V and 2 bases at J, with 10 bases between the two ends. Germline V gene data show CDR1 as LGHDT and CDR2 as YNNKEL (reference sequence). The CDR3 loop spans 15 amino acids. CDR3 sequence: CASSHADYNTGELFF. CDR3 DNA sequence: TGTGCCAGCAGCCACGCGGACTACAACACCGGGGAGCTGTTTTTT.

This chain uses TRBV21-1 with TRBJ2-5; the D segment call TRBD2 is taken from the table without a DNA check. TRBV21-1 is marked as a pseudogene. The CDR3 runs 23 residues. The CDR3 region has the DNA TGTGCCAGCAGCAAATACTCGGGCGCGCCGCCCCCCCCTGTACTAGCGTACCAAGAGACCCAGTACTTC. It yields the protein CASSKYSGAPPPPVLAYQETQYF.

V is TRBV5-1 and J is TRBJ2-7; D tentatively fits TRBD1 or TRBD2 (5 bases each). V was clipped by 1 base and J by 3 bases, with 11 bases between them. Germline loops: CDR1 SGHRS, CDR2 YFSETQ. This CDR3 comprises 14 residues. For the CDR3, the DNA is TGCGCCAGCAGCTTGAGTGGGGACCTCTACGAGCAGTACTTC. This encodes CASSLSGDLYEQYF.

The chain recombines TRBV6-5 with TRBJ1-5; a possible D gene is TRBD1 (5 bases). The CDR3 consists of 14 residues. With 0 bases removed from V and 7 bases from J, the gap between germline ends came to 10 bases. In germline, CDR1 is MNHEY, CDR2 SVGAGI. CDR3 DNA sequence: TGTGCCAGCAGTTACTCTACAGGAGGGCAGCCCCAGCATTTT. It translates to CASSYSTGGQPQHF.

The gene calls are TRBV27 and TRBJ2-6, with 8 bases that match TRBD1. CDR1 and CDR2 (germline): MNHEY, SMNVEV (reference sequence). Trimming took 2 bases from V and 1 from J; bases not matched to a gene: 10. This CDR3 spans 19 amino acids. CDR3 amino acids: CASSLGVNRGFSGANVLTF. Written as DNA, the CDR3 is TGTGCCAGCAGTTTAGGGGTCAACAGGGGGTTTTCTGGGGCCAACGTCCTGACTTTC.

This clone was found a few times. This chain connects TRBV13 to TRBJ1-2; 8 bases are shared with TRBD1. J was trimmed by 8 bases and V by 4 bases; bases with no gene match: 3. Germline V gene data show CDR1 as PRHDT and CDR2 as FYEKMQ (reference sequence). This CDR3 region has 12 residues. CDR3 region: CASSSGGAGYTF. In DNA, the CDR3 is TGTGCCAGCAGCTCAGGGGGCGCGGGCTACACCTTC. Full variable domain (rest looked up from reference TRBV13 and TRBJ1-2): AAGVIQSPRHLIKEKRETATLKCYPIPRHDTVYWYQQGPGQDPQFLISFYEKMQSDKGSIPDRFSAQQFSDYHSELNMSSLELGDSALYFCASSSGGAGYTFGSGTRLTVV.

CDR3 in amino acids: CSVWTGFNYGYTF. The CDR3 DNA reads TGCAGCGTTTGGACAGGGTTTAACTATGGCTACACCTTC. The rearrangement uses TRBV29-1 and TRBJ1-2; TRBD1 agrees at 8 bases. Germline V gene data show CDR1 as SQVTM and CDR2 as ANQGSEA. The CDR3 consists of 13 residues. With 5 bases clipped from V and 1 base from J, the junction kept 3 bases outside the gene matches.

V and J are TRBV4-3 and TRBJ1-3; D is uncertain. Germline V gene lookup returns CDR1 LGHNA and CDR2 YSLEER. The CDR3 is 16 residues long. V lost 1 base and J lost 2, with 12 bases in between. CDR3 sequence: CASSQGFSETGNTIYF. Written as DNA, the CDR3 is TGCGCCAGCAGCCAAGGGTTCTCAGAGACTGGAAACACCATATATTTT.

The rearrangement links TRBV29-1 to TRBJ2-2; 9 nucleotides match TRBD1. The ends lost 0 bases at V and 4 bases at J; junction bases unmatched: 0. The CDR3 extends over 14 amino acids. CDR1 and CDR2 (germline): SQVTM, ANQGSEA. CDR3 sequence: CSVEEGQGTGELFF. The DNA of the CDR3 is TGCAGCGTTGAAGAGGGACAGGGCACCGGGGAGCTGTTTTTT.

The chain uses TRBV11-2 and TRBJ2-7, with D unclear. The CDR3 covers 11 residues. Germline V lookup: CDR1 SGHAT, CDR2 FQNNGV. V was pared by 5 bases and J by 3 bases, with 5 bases between. CDR3 residues: CASSIFYEQYF. CDR3 sequence (DNA): TGTGCCAGCAGCATATTCTACGAGCAGTACTTC.

This clone was seen more than once but under ten times. V gene TRBV7-3 combines with J gene TRBJ2-3; D might be TRBD1 or TRBD2, each matching 6 bases. This CDR3 spans 16 amino acids. Deletions cut 4 bases from V and 1 base from J, with 15 bases between. Germline CDR1 is SGHTA and CDR2 is FQGTGA. The CDR3: CASSSRGDTRTDTQYF. The CDR3 DNA is TGTGCCAGCAGCTCAAGGGGGGACACCCGCACAGATACGCAGTATTTT.

The chain combines TRBV9 with TRBJ2-2, with D possibly called TRBD1 or TRBD2 (6 bases each). CDR3 length: 15 amino acids. CDR1 and CDR2 (germline): SGDLS, YYNGEE. Trimming shortened V by 4 bases and J by 5 bases, and 15 bases separated the two germline ends. The CDR3 DNA reads TGTGCCAGCAGCAGTAGACAGGCGGGAACCGGGGAGCTGTTTTTT. It yields the protein CASSSRQAGTGELFF.

The chain joins TRBV19 to TRBJ2-5; possibly TRBD1 for D (6 bases). V gave up 6 bases and J gave up 10 bases, with 15 bases separating them. Germline V gives CDR1 LNHDA, CDR2 SQIVND (reference sequence). CDR3 length: 12 residues. CDR3 coding DNA: TGTGCCAGTAGCCCAGGGGCCACAGGCCAGTACTTC. It is translated as CASSPGATGQYF.

This clone was counted a single time. The rearrangement joins TRBV3-1 (or the pseudogene TRBV3-2) to TRBJ1-5; D is uncertain. The CDR3 is 19 amino acids. Germline CDR1 and CDR2: LGHDT and YNNKEL (reference sequence). Trimming shortened V by 2 bases and J by 4 bases, and 24 bases separated the two germline ends. The CDR3 bases are TGTGCCAGCAGCCAATCTTGCCGAGGGCGTGTGCTGGGGAATCAGCCCCAGCATTTT. Translating gives CASSQSCRGRVLGNQPQHF.

This chain joins TRBV27 and TRBJ1-1; D remains ambiguous. The V gene's germline CDR1 is MNHEY and CDR2 SMNVEV (reference sequence). The CDR3 has 12 amino acids. With 7 bases removed from V and 1 base from J, the gap between germline ends came to 7 bases. The CDR3 loop is CASTTTNTEAFF. CDR3 in DNA: TGTGCCAGCACAACCACGAACACTGAAGCTTTCTTT.

The chain employs TRBV6-1 and TRBJ2-2, with no clear D. The V end lost 1 base, the J end lost 3 bases, and 9 bases lay between the germline ends. The germline CDR1 and CDR2 sequences are MNHNS and SASEGT. The CDR3 loop spans 15 amino acids. The CDR3 spells CASSEVRLYTGELFF. The DNA of the CDR3 is TGTGCCAGCAGTGAAGTCCGGTTGTACACCGGGGAGCTGTTTTTT.